The 17 T cell receptor beta chains below were found in one sample sequenced in a study of cytomegalovirus exposure and HLA in healthy donors. Primers included in the PCR were 60 Vbeta and 13 Jbeta primers. Data came from immunoSEQ multiplex PCR; TCRdb stores just in-frame clones and leaves some out. The sample totals about 96,000 clones. Sample: PBMCs. Source of these receptors: a woman between 25 and 40 years old in good health and CMV-seronegative.

This rearrangement joins TRBV4-2 to TRBJ2-7; tentatively, D is TRBD2 (5 bases). V gave up 3 bases and J gave up 0 bases, with 21 bases separating them. Germline V CDR1 and CDR2: LGHNA, YNFKEQ. The length of the CDR3 is 18 residues. The CDR3 is CASSHLDLDFRDSYEQYF. CDR3 bases: TGTGCCAGCAGCCACTTGGACCTGGATTTCCGGGACTCCTACGAGCAGTACTTC.

CDR3 DNA: TGTGCCAGCACCCTACAGGGTTCCCTTAACTATGGCTACACCTTC. This gives the protein CASTLQGSLNYGYTF. V and J are TRBV28 and TRBJ1-2; D possibly corresponds to TRBD1 (6 bases). V was clipped by 7 bases and J by 1 base, with 16 bases between them. This CDR3 is built from 15 residues. Per the germline V gene, CDR1 is MDHEN and CDR2 is SYDVKM.

The V and J genes are TRBV7-2 and TRBJ2-5, with 9 bases fitting TRBD2. CDR3 length equals 14 residues. CDR1 is SGHTA and CDR2 is FQGNSA in the germline V gene. V trimming: 5 bases; J trimming: 11 bases; junction bases outside the gene matches: 12. The CDR3 bases are TGTGCCAGCAGCGGAGGGGGACTAGCTAGAGAGCAGTACTTC. This translates into CASSGGGLAREQYF.

The CDR3 here is CASSFFYRVEEKLFF. CDR3 nucleotides: TGTGCCAGCAGCTTCTTCTACAGGGTGGAAGAAAAACTGTTTTTT. The rearrangement links TRBV5-8 to TRBJ1-4, with D perhaps TRBD1 (6 bases). Germline CDR1 SGHTS, CDR2 YDEGEE. The CDR3 has 15 amino acids. Trimming shortened V by 2 bases and J by 8 bases, and 16 bases separated the two germline ends.

This chain joins TRBV27 and TRBJ1-5; 7 bases agree with TRBD1. There are 18 residues in the CDR3. From germline, CDR1 is MNHEY and CDR2 SMNVEV (reference sequence). The V segment lost 3 bases and the J segment 2 bases; nucleotides outside the gene matches: 13. DNA for the CDR3: TGTGCCAGCAGTTTGCTCGCCACAGGGGTATCGGGCAATCAGCCCCAGCATTTT. This gives the protein CASSLLATGVSGNQPQHF.

A word on this clone: Other DNA sequences in the sample encode the same CDR3. J is TRBJ2-1 and V is TRBV5-1; D possibly corresponds to TRBD1 (7 bases). Per the germline V gene, CDR1 is SGHRS and CDR2 is YFSETQ. V was trimmed by 3 bases and J by 4 bases, leaving 11 bases between them. The CDR3 consists of 14 residues. The CDR3 DNA is TGCGCCAGCAGCTGGGGGGACAGTTACAATGAGCAGTTCTTC. Translating it yields CASSWGDSYNEQFF.

V usage is TRBV28 and J usage is TRBJ1-2; 7 nucleotides align to TRBD1. The CDR3 sequence is 15 residues long. Germline assignment: CDR1 MDHEN and CDR2 SYDVKM. After removal of 4 bases from V and 3 bases from J, the junction contained 8 bases not matched to a gene. DNA of the CDR3: TGTGCCAGCAGTTCACCTACAGGGGCCGACTATGGCTACACCTTC. It yields the protein CASSSPTGADYGYTF.

The J gene is TRBJ2-6, the V gene TRBV6-1, with a possible D match to TRBD1 (5 bases). V was trimmed by 8 bases and J by 2 bases, leaving 10 bases between them. The germline CDR1 and CDR2 sequences are MNHNS and SASEGT. This CDR3 contains 14 residues. The DNA of the CDR3 is TGTGCCAGCTGTCTCAGGGCTGGGGCCAACGTCCTGACTTTC. Amino acid sequence: CASCLRAGANVLTF.

The chain recombines TRBV27 with TRBJ1-2, with a possible D match to TRBD1 (6 bases). CDR3 length equals 14 residues. Germline V lookup: CDR1 MNHEY, CDR2 SMNVEV (reference sequence). Trimming removed 3 bases from V and 4 bases from J, with 12 bases in between. The CDR3 DNA follows: TGTGCCAGCAGTTTGGGGGGGGGCGCCTATGGCTACACCTTC. Amino acid sequence: CASSLGGGAYGYTF.

The rearrangement joins TRBV27 to TRBJ2-5; D is possibly TRBD1 (5 bases). Germline-derived CDR1 and CDR2 are MNHEY and SMNVEV (reference sequence). CDR3 length: 14 residues. V lost 6 bases to trimming and J lost 0 bases, with 11 bases between them. The CDR3 nucleotides are TGTGCCAGCAGCTTTACAGGAGACCAAGAGACCCAGTACTTC. It translates to CASSFTGDQETQYF.

V and J are TRBV9 and TRBJ2-3; the D gene is possibly TRBD2 (7 bases). CDR1 and CDR2 (germline): SGDLS, YYNGEE. CDR3 length: 15 amino acids. V shed 2 bases and J shed 1 base, with 11 bases lying between them. As DNA, the CDR3 is TGTGCCAGCAGCGTGCGAGGGGGGGGCACAGATACGCAGTATTTT. It encodes CASSVRGGGTDTQYF. The full variable domain, with the rest looked up from reference TRBV9 and TRBJ2-3, is DSGVTQTPKHLITATGQRVTLRCSPRSGDLSVYWYQQSLDQGLQFLIQYYNGEERAKGNILERFSAQQFPDLHSELNLSSLELGDSALYFCASSVRGGGTDTQYFGPGTRLTVL.

V usage is TRBV2 and J usage is TRBJ2-2, with 9 bases lining up with TRBD1. The V segment lost 8 bases and the J segment 1 base; nucleotides outside the gene matches: 5. This CDR3 contains 15 residues. Germline V gene lookup returns CDR1 SNHLY and CDR2 FYNNEI. The CDR3 loop is CASDGTGMNTGELFF. The CDR3 DNA follows: TGTGCCAGCGACGGGACAGGGATGAACACCGGGGAGCTGTTTTTT.

The J gene is TRBJ2-3, the V gene TRBV7-3; 11 positions match TRBD1. The CDR3 is 15 amino acids. With V trimmed by 2 bases and J by 4 bases, 2 bases remained unmatched. The germline V gene encodes CDR1 SGHTA and CDR2 FQGTGA. This CDR3 is CASSLGTGGADTQYF. CDR3 in DNA: TGTGCCAGCAGCTTAGGGACAGGGGGTGCAGATACGCAGTATTTT.

The genes are TRBV5-6 and TRBJ1-5, with unresolved D. Trimming cost V 4 bases and J 1 base, with 12 bases left between them. This CDR3 spans 15 amino acids. Germline CDR1 reads SGHDT; CDR2 reads YYEEEE. The CDR3 DNA is TGTGCCAGCAGCAACCAGGCCGGCAGCAATCAGCCCCAGCATTTT. Translating it yields CASSNQAGSNQPQHF.

The chain links TRBV19 to TRBJ2-1; 11 bases map to TRBD2. Looked up from germline, CDR1 is LNHDA and CDR2 is SQIVND (reference sequence). Trimming at V came to 5 bases and at J to 2 bases, leaving 11 bases not matched to a gene. The CDR3 covers 18 residues. This CDR3 reads CASSPLTSGSNPYNEQFF. The CDR3 DNA is TGTGCCAGTAGTCCCCTCACTAGCGGGAGTAATCCCTACAATGAGCAGTTCTTC.

The V and J genes are TRBV5-6 and TRBJ1-1, with D possibly being TRBD1 (5 bases). V dropped 4 bases and J dropped 5 bases, with 12 bases sitting between them. The germline gives CDR1 SGHDT, CDR2 YYEEEE. The CDR3 sequence is 13 residues long. CDR3 sequence (DNA): TGTGCCAGCAGCCCCGGCGGGGGAACTGAAGCTTTCTTT. The encoded protein is CASSPGGGTEAFF.

This rearrangement joins TRBV11-2 to TRBJ2-3; 12 bases are shared with TRBD2. CDR3 length: 18 residues. Unmatched junction bases numbered 13, after V lost 2 bases and J lost 7 bases. In germline, CDR1 is SGHAT, CDR2 FQNNGV. The DNA for the CDR3 is TGTGCCAGCAGCTTATATGGTCAACTAGCGGGAGGCCAATATACGCAGTATTTT. Translating gives CASSLYGQLAGGQYTQYF.